Following are 30 T cell receptor beta chains from one sample sequenced in a study of spatial heterogeneity in lung cancer. TCRdb re-called the 5' RACE reads through MiXCR, storing one row per CDR3 protein. The sample gives about 52,000 distinct CDR3 sequences, roughly 7% of which show up once; 35% is in the top ten. Documented time point: blood at routine non-recurrence follow-up after resection. From tumor, nontumor lung or frozen PBMC, whole RNA was taken unsorted for sequencing. Source: PBMCs, taken at follow-up. The receptors were gathered from a female donor with early-stage non-small cell lung cancer.

Many counts were recorded for this clonotype. This sequence joins TRBV15 and TRBJ2-2, with a possible D match to TRBD1 (6 bases). In germline, CDR1 is LNHNV, CDR2 YYDKDF (reference sequence). Trimming removed 5 bases at V and 4 bases at J, with 17 bases between. The CDR3 has 16 residues. CDR3 residues: CATSARNPTGTGELFF. The CDR3 coding sequence is TGTGCCACCAGCGCAAGAAATCCGACAGGCACCGGGGAGCTGTTTTTT.

The chain recombines TRBV11-2 with TRBJ1-2; D possibly corresponds to TRBD1 (6 bases). The V gene lost 6 bases and the J gene lost 6 bases, with 17 bases spanning the gap. There are 14 residues in the CDR3. Germline V lookup: CDR1 SGHAT, CDR2 FQNNGV. CDR3 residues: CASRQVGGRHGYTF. In DNA form, the CDR3 reads TGTGCCAGCAGACAAGTGGGGGGCCGGCATGGCTACACCTTC.

This clonotype was seen a few times. This rearrangement joins TRBV15 to TRBJ2-7; possibly TRBD1 for D (5 bases). V shed 0 bases and J shed 0 bases, with 15 bases lying between them. This CDR3 is 17 amino acids long. Germline V gene data show CDR1 as LNHNV and CDR2 as YYDKDF (reference sequence). CDR3 nucleotide sequence: TGTGCCACCAGCAGAGATTTGGTCAGGGCTAGCTCCTACGAGCAGTACTTC. Its translation: CATSRDLVRASSYEQYF.

This clonotype was recorded at least ten times. The chain recombines TRBV20-1 with TRBJ2-1; D is unresolved. The CDR3 runs to 10 residues. V was cut by 4 bases and J by 6 bases, with 4 bases left in between. The germline CDR1 and CDR2 sequences are DFQATT and SNEGSKA (reference sequence). DNA of the CDR3: TGCAGTGCTATAGCCAATGAGCAGTTCTTC. It codes for CSAIANEQFF.

This clonotype was seen a few times. The rearrangement links TRBV20-1 to TRBJ1-5; 10 positions match TRBD1. Germline V gene lookup returns CDR1 DFQATT and CDR2 SNEGSKA (reference sequence). The CDR3 has 15 residues. Trimming took 6 bases from V and 0 from J; bases not matched to a gene: 5. CDR3 nucleotide sequence: TGCAGTGCGGCAGACAGGGGGCTTAGCAATCAGCCCCAGCATTTT. It yields the protein CSAADRGLSNQPQHF.

V usage is TRBV10-2 and J usage is TRBJ2-5; D possibly matches TRBD1 or TRBD2 (5 bases each). Per the germline V gene, CDR1 is WSHSY and CDR2 is SAAADI. With 7 bases removed from V and 4 bases from J, the gap between germline ends came to 10 bases. The CDR3 has 12 residues. This chain's CDR3 is CASTRGPETQYF. As DNA, the CDR3 is TGCGCCAGCACCCGGGGCCCAGAGACCCAGTACTTC.

There are a few counts of this clonotype. The gene calls are TRBV18 and TRBJ1-1, with unresolved D. This CDR3 is 15 amino acids long. Germline V gene sequence: CDR1 KGHSH, CDR2 LQKENI. Trimming stripped 2 bases from V and 3 bases from J, with 13 bases between. For the CDR3, the DNA is TGTGCCAGCTCACCAATCGCTGAAGGACACACTGAAGCTTTCTTT. Translating gives CASSPIAEGHTEAFF.

Ten or more counts support this clonotype. J is TRBJ1-1 and V is TRBV10-3, with D hard to call. Trimming cost V 7 bases and J 4 bases, with 16 bases left between them. The CDR3 covers 14 residues. Germline-derived CDR1 and CDR2 are ENHRY and SYGVKD. Written as DNA, the CDR3 is TGTGCCATCACGTCCGGCAACCCCCCCACTGAAGCTTTCTTT. Protein product: CAITSGNPPTEAFF.

This clonotype showed up just a few times. The genes are TRBV10-3 and TRBJ2-7; 10 bases are a match to TRBD1. The CDR3 contains 14 residues. Germline loops: CDR1 ENHRY, CDR2 SYGVKD. Trimming at V came to 4 bases and at J to 2 bases, leaving 2 bases not matched to a gene. CDR3 sequence reads: CAISAGQGTYEQYF. CDR3 in DNA: TGTGCCATCAGTGCGGGACAGGGGACCTACGAGCAGTACTTC.

This clonotype was detected many times. This chain joins TRBV29-1 and TRBJ1-1; 9 nucleotides agree with TRBD1. CDR1 and CDR2 (germline): SQVTM, ANQGSEA. After removal of 8 bases from V and 0 bases from J, the junction contained 10 bases not matched to a gene. This CDR3 comprises 15 residues. The CDR3 loop is CSSRTGAILNTEAFF. The DNA of the CDR3 is TGCAGCTCCCGGACAGGGGCGATCCTGAACACTGAAGCTTTCTTT.

This clonotype was found many times. The chain has TRBV7-2 and TRBJ1-2; 8 nucleotides match TRBD1. The V gene end was trimmed by 3 bases and the J gene end by 3 bases; junction bases not matched to a gene: 0. Per germline, CDR1 SGHTA and CDR2 FQGNSA. This CDR3 has 13 residues. CDR3 protein: CASSLDRDYGYTF. The CDR3 DNA reads TGTGCCAGCAGCTTGGACAGGGACTATGGCTACACCTTC.

In its sample, this clonotype was seen a few times. The chain carries TRBV19 and TRBJ1-6, with 7 bases matching TRBD1. V was pared by 9 bases and J by 14 bases, with 10 bases of the junction left unmatched. The CDR3 has 12 amino acids. The germline V gene has CDR1 LNHDA and CDR2 SQIVND (reference sequence). Written as DNA, the CDR3 is TGTGCCAGCACAGGGGTCCCGGGGGCCCTCCACTTT. It is translated as CASTGVPGALHF.

This clonotype came up many times. The chain is built from TRBV7-9 and TRBJ2-1, with no clear D. CDR3 size: 12 residues. The V end was cut by 1 base, the J end by 8 bases, with 6 bases between. Germline-derived CDR1 and CDR2 are SEHNR and FQNEAQ (reference sequence). The CDR3 loop reads CASSLDFDEQFF. The CDR3 DNA sequence: TGTGCCAGCAGCTTAGATTTCGATGAGCAGTTCTTC.

In this sample, this clonotype turned up a few times. The genes are TRBV6-5 and TRBJ2-6; D is ambiguous. V was pared by 6 bases and J by 1 base, with 1 base between. The CDR3 runs 12 residues. Germline V gives CDR1 MNHEY, CDR2 SVGAGI. The CDR3 coding sequence is TGTGCCAGCAGATCTGGGGCCAACGTCCTGACTTTC. This codes for CASRSGANVLTF.

The sample holds a few counts of this clonotype. V gene TRBV10-2 combines with J gene TRBJ1-6; 8 bases are shared with TRBD1. V shed 6 bases, J shed 7 bases, and the junction held 2 bases outside the gene matches. Germline CDR1 is WSHSY and CDR2 is SAAADI. This CDR3 is built from 13 residues. The CDR3 DNA reads TGCGCCAGCAGCACAGGGGGGAATTCACCCCTCCACTTT. Its protein product is CASSTGGNSPLHF.

This clonotype was observed at least ten times. V is TRBV5-1 and J is TRBJ2-3; tentatively, D is TRBD1 or TRBD2 (5 bases each). V lost 4 bases and J lost 1, with 16 bases in between. CDR1 and CDR2 (germline): SGHRS, YFSETQ. The length of the CDR3 is 16 residues. The CDR3 is CASSPGGLGGTDTQYF. CDR3 in DNA: TGCGCCAGCAGCCCTGGAGGCCTAGGGGGCACAGATACGCAGTATTTT. Using reference TRBV5-1 and TRBJ2-3 for the parts outside the CDR3, the full variable domain is KAGVTQTPRYLIKTRGQQVTLSCSPISGHRSVSWYQQTPGQGLQFLFEYFSETQRNKGNFPGRFSGRQFSNSRSEMNVSTLELGDSALYLCASSPGGLGGTDTQYFGPGTRLTVL.

This clonotype was seen repeatedly, ten times or more. The genes are TRBV6-2 or TRBV6-3 and TRBJ1-6, with 7 bases identical to TRBD1. The V and J ends lost 5 bases and 8 bases, in that order; junction bases with no gene match: 9. This CDR3 is built from 15 residues. Germline loops: CDR1 MNHEY, CDR2 SVGEGT. As DNA, the CDR3 is TGTGCCAGCAGTCCTAAAGGGGGCAGGGATTCACCCCTCCACTTT. Its protein product is CASSPKGGRDSPLHF.

This rearrangement joins TRBV20-1 to TRBJ1-2, with 8 positions matching TRBD1. The germline V gene encodes CDR1 DFQATT and CDR2 SNEGSKA (reference sequence). The CDR3 length is 14 residues. V dropped 3 bases and J dropped 0; count of bases not matched to a gene: 3. CDR3 in DNA: TGCAGTGCTAGGGAGACAGGGGCTAACTATGGCTACACCTTC. As protein: CSARETGANYGYTF.

Many counts were recorded for this clonotype. V and J are TRBV20-1 and TRBJ1-3; no reliable D call. V gave up 6 bases and J gave up 4 bases, with 7 bases separating them. There are 11 residues in the CDR3. CDR1 and CDR2 from the germline V gene are DFQATT and SNEGSKA (reference sequence). CDR3 coding DNA: TGCAGTGCAGTTACCGGAAACACCATATATTTT. This encodes CSAVTGNTIYF.

Ten or more counts support this clonotype. V gene TRBV4-1 combines with J gene TRBJ2-7, with D perhaps TRBD1 or TRBD2 (5 bases each). V was cut by 1 base and J by 6 bases, with 16 bases left in between. This CDR3 has 15 amino acids. Germline CDR1 reads MGHRA; CDR2 reads YSYEKL. This CDR3 is CASSQGGVRSAEQYF. DNA of the CDR3: TGCGCCAGCAGCCAAGGAGGGGTAAGGAGCGCCGAGCAGTACTTC.

This clonotype was detected many times. The CDR3, as DNA: TGCGCCAGCAGTGAGTCACCGGGGAGGCCAGAGACCCAGTACTTC. Protein sequence: CASSESPGRPETQYF. V is TRBV10-1 and J is TRBJ2-5; possible D gene TRBD2, 6 bases. CDR1 is WNHNN, CDR2 SYGVQD, per germline (reference sequence). With 0 bases removed from V and 4 bases from J, the gap between germline ends came to 12 bases. The CDR3 is 15 amino acids.

This clonotype appeared many times. The chain joins TRBV29-1 to TRBJ2-4; perhaps TRBD2 as D (5 bases). Germline V gene lookup returns CDR1 SQVTM and CDR2 ANQGSEA. Deletions cut 6 bases from V and 12 bases from J, with 30 bases between. The CDR3 length is 16 residues. The CDR3 loop is CSVRVLDGRPKFNQYF. The CDR3 DNA reads as TGCAGCGTGCGGGTGTTGGACGGGCGCCCTAAATTCAATCAGTACTTC.

The CDR3 is CASSAGRKNIQYF. In DNA, the CDR3 is TGTGCCAGTAGCGCAGGGCGAAAAAACATTCAGTACTTC. The chain uses TRBV19 and TRBJ2-4, with a tentative D call TRBD1 (5 bases). CDR3 length equals 13 residues. With 6 bases removed from V and 4 bases from J, the gap between germline ends came to 10 bases. The germline CDR1 and CDR2 sequences are LNHDA and SQIVND (reference sequence).

This clonotype was found a few times. The chain joins TRBV10-3 to TRBJ2-1, with TRBD1 identical over 8 bases. CDR1 and CDR2 (germline): ENHRY, SYGVKD. CDR3 length: 18 residues. V lost 0 bases and J lost 7; bases outside the gene matches: 14. This CDR3 reads CAISESILATGAANEQFF. As DNA, the CDR3 is TGTGCCATCAGTGAGTCGATTTTAGCGACAGGGGCAGCAAATGAGCAGTTCTTC.

This clonotype occurred many times. V is TRBV2 and J is TRBJ2-5, with D possibly being TRBD1 (6 bases). Trimming took 3 bases from V and 2 from J, leaving 31 bases between them. Germline CDR1 reads SNHLY; CDR2 reads FYNNEI. There are 21 residues in the CDR3. This CDR3 is CASSDVSGAGLRGLSQETQYF. CDR3 in DNA: TGTGCCAGCAGTGACGTCTCAGGGGCAGGCCTGAGGGGCCTCTCACAAGAGACCCAGTACTTC.

This clonotype was seen many times. The V call is TRBV3-2, the J call TRBJ2-3; the DNA was not compared with TRBD1, the D call given in the table. TRBV3-2 is termed a pseudogene. The CDR3 runs 16 residues. CDR3 protein: CASSHRGEEGTDTQYF. In DNA form, the CDR3 reads TGTGCCAGCAGCCACAGAGGGGAAGAAGGCACAGATACGCAGTATTTT.

This clonotype was counted many times. The chain employs TRBV10-3 and TRBJ2-7; 11 positions agree with TRBD2. The ends lost 0 bases at V and 4 bases at J; junction bases unmatched: 2. The CDR3 loop spans 15 amino acids. CDR1 is ENHRY, CDR2 SYGVKD, per germline. CDR3 protein: CAISESSGGAYEQYF. In DNA, the CDR3 is TGTGCCATCAGTGAGTCTAGCGGGGGGGCTTACGAGCAGTACTTC.

This chain uses TRBV11-2 with TRBJ1-5, with 7 bases identical to TRBD1. The CDR3 is 14 amino acids. CDR1 is SGHAT and CDR2 is FQNNGV in the germline V gene. The V and J ends lost 5 bases and 6 bases, in that order; junction bases with no gene match: 7. CDR3 region: CASSRQGKGQPQHF. CDR3 nucleotide sequence: TGTGCCAGCAGCCGACAGGGTAAGGGTCAGCCCCAGCATTTT.

This clonotype was found many times. The DNA for the CDR3 is TGCAGCACCTTGACGATAGCGGGAAGCACAGATACGCAGTATTTT. It encodes CSTLTIAGSTDTQYF. The chain is built from TRBV29-1 and TRBJ2-3; 8 bases map to TRBD2. J gave up 0 bases and V 8 bases, and 10 bases lay outside the gene matches. Germline V gives CDR1 SQVTM, CDR2 ANQGSEA. The CDR3 has 15 residues.

This clonotype was picked up many times. This sequence joins TRBV20-1 and TRBJ1-1; D gene unclear. Trimming left V 0 bases short and J 3 bases short, with 8 bases between. This CDR3 has 13 residues. CDR1 is DFQATT and CDR2 is SNEGSKA in the germline V gene (reference sequence). The CDR3 DNA reads TGCAGTGCTAGAGATGTGACCTACACTGAAGCTTTCTTT. Translation gives CSARDVTYTEAFF.